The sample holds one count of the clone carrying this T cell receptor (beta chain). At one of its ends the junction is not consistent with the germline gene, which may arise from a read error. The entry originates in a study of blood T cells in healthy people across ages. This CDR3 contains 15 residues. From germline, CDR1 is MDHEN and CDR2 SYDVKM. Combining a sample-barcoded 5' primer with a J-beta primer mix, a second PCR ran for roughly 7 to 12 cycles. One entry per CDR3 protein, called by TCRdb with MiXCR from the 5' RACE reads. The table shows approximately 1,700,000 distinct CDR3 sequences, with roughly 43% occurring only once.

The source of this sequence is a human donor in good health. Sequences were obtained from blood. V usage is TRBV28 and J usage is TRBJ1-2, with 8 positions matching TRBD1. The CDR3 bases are TGTGCCAGCGGTTTCGTCGGACAGGGTGTCAGGGCGTACACCTTC. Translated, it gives CASGFVGQGVRAYTF.